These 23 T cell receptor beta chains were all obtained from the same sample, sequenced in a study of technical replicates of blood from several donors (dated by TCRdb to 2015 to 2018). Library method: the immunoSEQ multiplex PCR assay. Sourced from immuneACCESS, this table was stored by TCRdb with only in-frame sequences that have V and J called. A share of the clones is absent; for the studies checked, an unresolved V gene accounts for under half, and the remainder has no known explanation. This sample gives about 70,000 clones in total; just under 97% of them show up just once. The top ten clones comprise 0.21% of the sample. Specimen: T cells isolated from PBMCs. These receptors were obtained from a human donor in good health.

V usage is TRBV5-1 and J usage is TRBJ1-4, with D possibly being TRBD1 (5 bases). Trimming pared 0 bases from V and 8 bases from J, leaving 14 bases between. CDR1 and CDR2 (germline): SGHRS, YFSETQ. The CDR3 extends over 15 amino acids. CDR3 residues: CASSLDGQGYEKLFF. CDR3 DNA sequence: TGCGCCAGCAGCTTGGACGGTCAGGGTTACGAAAAACTGTTTTTT.

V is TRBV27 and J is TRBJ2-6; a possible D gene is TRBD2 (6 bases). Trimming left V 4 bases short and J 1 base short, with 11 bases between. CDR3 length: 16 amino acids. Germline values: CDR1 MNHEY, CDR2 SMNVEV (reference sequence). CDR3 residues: CASSSPGTSGANVLTF. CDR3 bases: TGTGCCAGCAGTTCCCCGGGGACTTCTGGGGCCAACGTCCTGACTTTC.

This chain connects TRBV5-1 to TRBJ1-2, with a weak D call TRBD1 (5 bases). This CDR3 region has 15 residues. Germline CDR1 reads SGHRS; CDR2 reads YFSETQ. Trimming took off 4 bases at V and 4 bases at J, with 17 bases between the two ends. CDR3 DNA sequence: TGCGCCAGCAGCGAAGCTCTGTCCCAGGGCTATGGCTACACCTTC. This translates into CASSEALSQGYGYTF.

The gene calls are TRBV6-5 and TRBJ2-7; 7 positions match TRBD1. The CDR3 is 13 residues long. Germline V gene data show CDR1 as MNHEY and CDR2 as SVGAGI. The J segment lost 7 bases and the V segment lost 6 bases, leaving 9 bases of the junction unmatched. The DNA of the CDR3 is TGTGCCAGCAGCGTCGACAGGGTTTCGGAGCAGTACTTC. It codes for CASSVDRVSEQYF.

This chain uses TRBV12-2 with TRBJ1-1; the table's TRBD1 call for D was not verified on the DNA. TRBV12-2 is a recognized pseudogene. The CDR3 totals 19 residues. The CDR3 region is CASRRPVRTALSGNTEAFF. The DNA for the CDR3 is TGTGCAAGTCGCCGCCCCGTTCGGACAGCGCTCTCGGGGAACACTGAAGCTTTCTTT.

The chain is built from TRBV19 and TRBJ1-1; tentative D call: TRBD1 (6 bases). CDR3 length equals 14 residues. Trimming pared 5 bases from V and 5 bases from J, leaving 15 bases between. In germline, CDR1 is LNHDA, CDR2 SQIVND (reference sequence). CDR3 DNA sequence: TGTGCCAGTAGTCCCAGAACCAGGGGAACTGAAGCTTTCTTT. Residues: CASSPRTRGTEAFF.

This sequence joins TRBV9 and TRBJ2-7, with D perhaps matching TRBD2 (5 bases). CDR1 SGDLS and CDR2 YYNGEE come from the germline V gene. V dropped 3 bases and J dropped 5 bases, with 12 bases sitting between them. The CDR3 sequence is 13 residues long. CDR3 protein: CASSEGEGHEQYF. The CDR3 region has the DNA TGTGCCAGCAGCGAGGGAGAGGGCCACGAGCAGTACTTC.

The CDR3 loop reads CASSLTDTGELFF. CDR3 sequence (DNA): TGCGCCAGCAGCTTAACAGACACCGGGGAGCTGTTTTTT. The chain is built from TRBV5-1 and TRBJ2-2; D is undetermined. The CDR3 covers 13 residues. Germline CDR1 SGHRS, CDR2 YFSETQ. With 2 bases removed from V and 3 bases from J, the gap between germline ends came to 5 bases.

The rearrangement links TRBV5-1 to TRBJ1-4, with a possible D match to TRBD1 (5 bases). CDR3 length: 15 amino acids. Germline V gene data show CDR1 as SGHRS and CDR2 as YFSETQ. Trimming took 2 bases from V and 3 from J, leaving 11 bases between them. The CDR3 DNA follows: TGCGCCAGCAGCTTTAAACAGGACGCTAATGAAAAACTGTTTTTT. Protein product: CASSFKQDANEKLFF.

The CDR3 region has the DNA TGTGCCAGCAGCCAAGAAACGAGCTCCTACAATGAGCAGTTCTTC. This gives the protein CASSQETSSYNEQFF. This sequence joins TRBV4-2 and TRBJ2-1; D is unclear. Germline CDR1 reads LGHNA; CDR2 reads YNFKEQ. CDR3 size: 15 residues. V was trimmed by 0 bases and J by 0 bases, leaving 6 bases between them.

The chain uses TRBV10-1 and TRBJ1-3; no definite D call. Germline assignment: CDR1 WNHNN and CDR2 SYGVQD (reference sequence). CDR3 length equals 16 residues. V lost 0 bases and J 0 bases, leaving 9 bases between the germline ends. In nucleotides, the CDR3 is TGCGCCAGCAGTGAGTCTGAGACTTTCTCTGGAAACACCATATATTTT. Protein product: CASSESETFSGNTIYF.

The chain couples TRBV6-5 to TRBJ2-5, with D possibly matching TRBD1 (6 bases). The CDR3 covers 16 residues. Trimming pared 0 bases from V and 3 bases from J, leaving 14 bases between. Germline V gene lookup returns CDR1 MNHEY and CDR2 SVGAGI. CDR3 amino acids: CASSYSGAGWKETQYF. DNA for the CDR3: TGTGCCAGCAGTTACTCGGGGGCGGGCTGGAAAGAGACCCAGTACTTC.

The CDR3, as DNA: TGTGCCAGCAGTCCAGGGGGTCGCACTGAAGCTTTCTTT. Translation: CASSPGGRTEAFF. The rearrangement links TRBV6-5 to TRBJ1-1; 7 bases map to TRBD1. This CDR3 comprises 13 residues. CDR1 and CDR2 from the germline V gene are MNHEY and SVGAGI. After removal of 5 bases from V and 4 bases from J, the junction contained 4 bases not matched to a gene.

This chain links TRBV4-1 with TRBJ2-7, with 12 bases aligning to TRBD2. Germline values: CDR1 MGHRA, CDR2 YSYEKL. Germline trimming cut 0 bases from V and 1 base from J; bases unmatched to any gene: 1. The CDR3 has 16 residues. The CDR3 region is CASSQEGLAGSYEQYF. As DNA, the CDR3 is TGCGCCAGCAGCCAAGAGGGACTAGCGGGTTCCTACGAGCAGTACTTC.

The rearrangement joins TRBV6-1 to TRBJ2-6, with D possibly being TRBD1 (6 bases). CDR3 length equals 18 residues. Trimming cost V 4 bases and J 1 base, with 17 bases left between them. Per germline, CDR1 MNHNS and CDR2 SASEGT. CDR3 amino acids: CASSGRQGTVSGANVLTF. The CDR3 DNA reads TGTGCCAGCAGTGGGCGCCAGGGGACGGTGTCTGGGGCCAACGTCCTGACTTTC.

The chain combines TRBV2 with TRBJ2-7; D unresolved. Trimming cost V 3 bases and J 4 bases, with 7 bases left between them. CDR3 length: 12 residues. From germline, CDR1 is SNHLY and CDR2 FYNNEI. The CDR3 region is CASSDPDYEQYF. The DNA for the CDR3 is TGTGCCAGCAGTGACCCAGATTACGAGCAGTACTTC.

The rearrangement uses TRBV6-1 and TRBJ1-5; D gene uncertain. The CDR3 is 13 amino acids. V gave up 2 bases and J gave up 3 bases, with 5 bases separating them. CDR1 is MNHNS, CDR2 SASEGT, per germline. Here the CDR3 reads CASSESSNQPQHF. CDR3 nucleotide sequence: TGTGCCAGCAGTGAATCTTCCAATCAGCCCCAGCATTTT.

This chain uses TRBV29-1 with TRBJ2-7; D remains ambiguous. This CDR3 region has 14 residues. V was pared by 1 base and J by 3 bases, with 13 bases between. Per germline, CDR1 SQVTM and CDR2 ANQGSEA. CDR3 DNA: TGCAGCGTTGAAGTGGCAGGCGTTCTCTACGAGCAGTACTTC. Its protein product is CSVEVAGVLYEQYF.

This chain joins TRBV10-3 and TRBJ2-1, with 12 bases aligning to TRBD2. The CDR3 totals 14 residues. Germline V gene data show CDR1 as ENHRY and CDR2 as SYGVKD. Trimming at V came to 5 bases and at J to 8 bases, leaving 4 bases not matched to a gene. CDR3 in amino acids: CAISSGLAGDEQFF. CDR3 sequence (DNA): TGTGCCATCAGTTCGGGACTAGCGGGCGATGAGCAGTTCTTC.

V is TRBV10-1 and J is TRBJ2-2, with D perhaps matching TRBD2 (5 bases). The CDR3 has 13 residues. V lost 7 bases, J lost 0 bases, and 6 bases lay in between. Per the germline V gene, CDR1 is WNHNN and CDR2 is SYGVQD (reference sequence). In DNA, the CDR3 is TGCGCCAGCATGGACTCGAACACCGGGGAGCTGTTTTTT. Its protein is CASMDSNTGELFF.

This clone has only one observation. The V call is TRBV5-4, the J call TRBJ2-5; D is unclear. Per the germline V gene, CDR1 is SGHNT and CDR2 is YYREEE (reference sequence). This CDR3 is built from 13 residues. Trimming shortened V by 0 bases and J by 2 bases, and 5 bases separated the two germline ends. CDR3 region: CASSLEHQETQYF. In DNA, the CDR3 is TGTGCCAGCAGCTTGGAACATCAAGAGACCCAGTACTTC. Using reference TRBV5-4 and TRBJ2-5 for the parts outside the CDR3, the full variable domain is ETGVTQSPTHLIKTRGQQVTLRCSSQSGHNTVSWYQQALGQGPQFIFQYYREEENGRGNFPPRFSGLQFPNYSSELNVNALELDDSALYLCASSLEHQETQYFGPGTRLLVL.

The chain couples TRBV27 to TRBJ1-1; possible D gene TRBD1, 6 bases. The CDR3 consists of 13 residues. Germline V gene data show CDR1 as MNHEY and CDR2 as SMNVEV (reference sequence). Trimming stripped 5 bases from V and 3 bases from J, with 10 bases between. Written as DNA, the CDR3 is TGTGCCAGCAGTACCCACAGGGACACTGAAGCTTTCTTT. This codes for CASSTHRDTEAFF.

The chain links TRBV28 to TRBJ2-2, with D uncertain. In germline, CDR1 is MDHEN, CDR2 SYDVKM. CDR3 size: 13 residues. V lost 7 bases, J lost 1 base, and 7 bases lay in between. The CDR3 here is CASKAGNTGELFF. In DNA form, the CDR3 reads TGTGCCAGCAAAGCAGGGAACACCGGGGAGCTGTTTTTT.